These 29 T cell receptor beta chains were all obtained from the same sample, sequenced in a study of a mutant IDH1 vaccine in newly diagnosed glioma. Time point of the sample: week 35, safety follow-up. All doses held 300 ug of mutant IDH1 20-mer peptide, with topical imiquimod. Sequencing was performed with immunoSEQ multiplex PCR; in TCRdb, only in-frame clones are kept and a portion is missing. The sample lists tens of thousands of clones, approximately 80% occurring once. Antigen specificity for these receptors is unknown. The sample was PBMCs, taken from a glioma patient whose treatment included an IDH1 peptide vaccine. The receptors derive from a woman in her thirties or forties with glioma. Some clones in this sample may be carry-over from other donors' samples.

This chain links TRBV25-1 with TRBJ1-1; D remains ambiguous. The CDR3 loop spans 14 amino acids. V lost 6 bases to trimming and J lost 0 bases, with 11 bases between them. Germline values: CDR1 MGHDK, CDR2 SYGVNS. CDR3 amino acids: CASSRQDLNTEAFF. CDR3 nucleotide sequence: TGTGCCAGCAGCAGACAAGACCTGAACACTGAAGCTTTCTTT.

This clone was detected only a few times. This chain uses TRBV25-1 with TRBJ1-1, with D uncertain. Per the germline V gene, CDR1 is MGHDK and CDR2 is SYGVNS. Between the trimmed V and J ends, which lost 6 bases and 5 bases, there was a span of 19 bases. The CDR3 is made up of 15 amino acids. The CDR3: CASSPRSLGGTEAFF. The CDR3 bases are TGTGCCAGCAGCCCTCGGTCTTTGGGTGGTACTGAAGCTTTCTTT.

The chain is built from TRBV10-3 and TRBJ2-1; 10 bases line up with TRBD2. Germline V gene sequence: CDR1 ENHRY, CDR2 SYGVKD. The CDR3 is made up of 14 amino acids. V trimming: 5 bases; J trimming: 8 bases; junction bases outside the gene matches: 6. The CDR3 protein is CAISKLAGLDEQFF. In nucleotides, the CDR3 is TGTGCCATCAGTAAACTAGCGGGACTGGATGAGCAGTTCTTC.

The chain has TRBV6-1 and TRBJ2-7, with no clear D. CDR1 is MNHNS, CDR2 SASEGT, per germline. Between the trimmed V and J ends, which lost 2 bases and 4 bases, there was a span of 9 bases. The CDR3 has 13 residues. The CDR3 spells CASSELLAYEQYF. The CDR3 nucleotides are TGTGCCAGCAGTGAATTATTGGCGTACGAGCAGTACTTC.

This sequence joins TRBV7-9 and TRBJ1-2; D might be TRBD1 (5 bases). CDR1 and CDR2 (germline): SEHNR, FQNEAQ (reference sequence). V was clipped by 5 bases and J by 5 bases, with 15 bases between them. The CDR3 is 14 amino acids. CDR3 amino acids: CASSLRAPGYGYTF. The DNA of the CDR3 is TGTGCCAGCAGCCTTCGGGCCCCAGGGTATGGCTACACCTTC.

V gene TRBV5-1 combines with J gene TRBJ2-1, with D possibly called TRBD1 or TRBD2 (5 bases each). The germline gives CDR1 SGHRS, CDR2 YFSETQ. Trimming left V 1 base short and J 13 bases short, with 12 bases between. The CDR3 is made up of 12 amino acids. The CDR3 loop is CASSLPTGPQFF. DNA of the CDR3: TGCGCCAGCAGCTTGCCAACGGGACCCCAGTTCTTC.

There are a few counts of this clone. CDR3 sequence (DNA): TGTGCCAGCAAATCCCCTTCCCTCATGGCTTCTCACTATGGCTACACCTTC. Amino acid sequence: CASKSPSLMASHYGYTF. The genes are TRBV7-2 and TRBJ1-2; D not certain. Trimming took 7 bases from V and 3 from J, leaving 24 bases between them. The CDR3 has 17 residues. Germline CDR1 and CDR2: SGHTA and FQGNSA.

The CDR3 sequence: CASSSLGRSGSSYNEQFF. The CDR3 DNA reads TGCGCCAGCAGCTCTCTGGGACGTAGCGGAAGCTCCTACAATGAGCAGTTCTTC. This chain joins TRBV4-1 and TRBJ2-1, with D perhaps matching TRBD2 (6 bases). V dropped 5 bases and J dropped 0 bases, with 20 bases sitting between them. Germline CDR1 is MGHRA and CDR2 is YSYEKL. This CDR3 has 18 residues.

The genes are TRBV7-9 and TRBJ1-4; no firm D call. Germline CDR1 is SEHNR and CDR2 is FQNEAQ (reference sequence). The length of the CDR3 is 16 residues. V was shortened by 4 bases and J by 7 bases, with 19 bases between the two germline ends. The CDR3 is CASSSLRGLSIEKLFF. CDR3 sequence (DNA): TGTGCCAGCAGCTCACTGCGCGGCCTAAGTATTGAAAAACTGTTTTTT.

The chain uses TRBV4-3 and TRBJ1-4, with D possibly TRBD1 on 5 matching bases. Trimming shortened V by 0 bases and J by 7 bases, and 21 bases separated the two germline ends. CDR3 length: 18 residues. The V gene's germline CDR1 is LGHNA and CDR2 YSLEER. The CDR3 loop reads CASSQDLGRGQTGEKLFF. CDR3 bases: TGCGCCAGCAGCCAAGATCTCGGCCGCGGACAAACGGGTGAAAAACTGTTTTTT.

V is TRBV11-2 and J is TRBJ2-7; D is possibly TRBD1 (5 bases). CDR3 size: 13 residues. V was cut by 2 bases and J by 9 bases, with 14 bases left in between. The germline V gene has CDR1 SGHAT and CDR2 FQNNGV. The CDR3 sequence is CASSLSDLRGQYF. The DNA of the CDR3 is TGTGCCAGCAGCTTATCCGATTTAAGGGGGCAGTACTTC.

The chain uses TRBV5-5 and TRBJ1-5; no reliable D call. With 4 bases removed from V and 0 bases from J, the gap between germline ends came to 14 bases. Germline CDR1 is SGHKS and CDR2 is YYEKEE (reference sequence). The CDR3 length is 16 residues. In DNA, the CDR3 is TGTGCCAGCAGCCTGGCCCGGGCTTATAGCAATCAGCCCCAGCATTTT. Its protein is CASSLARAYSNQPQHF.

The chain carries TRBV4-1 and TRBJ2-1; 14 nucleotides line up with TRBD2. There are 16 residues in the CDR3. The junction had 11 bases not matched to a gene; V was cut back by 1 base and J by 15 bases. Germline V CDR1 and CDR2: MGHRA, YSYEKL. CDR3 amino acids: CASSQGTSGRITPGFF. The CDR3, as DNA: TGCGCCAGCAGCCAAGGGACTAGCGGGAGGATAACTCCCGGGTTCTTC.

In DNA, the CDR3 is TGTGCCAGCAGCCAAGATCTCCCTCGACTAGCGGGGGGGCGTGAGCAGTTCTTC. It specifies CASSQDLPRLAGGREQFF. The rearrangement links TRBV4-2 to TRBJ2-1, with 14 bases aligning to TRBD2. There are 18 residues in the CDR3. Trimming at V came to 0 bases and at J to 9 bases, leaving 10 bases not matched to a gene. Germline-derived CDR1 and CDR2 are LGHNA and YNFKEQ.

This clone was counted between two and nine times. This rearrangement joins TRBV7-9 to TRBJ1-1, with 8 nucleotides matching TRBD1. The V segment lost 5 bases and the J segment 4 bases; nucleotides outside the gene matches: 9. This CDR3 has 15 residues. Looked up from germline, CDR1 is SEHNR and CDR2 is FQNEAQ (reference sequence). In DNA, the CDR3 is TGTGCCAGCAGCGTAAGGCAGGGGGCAGTCACTGAAGCTTTCTTT. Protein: CASSVRQGAVTEAFF.

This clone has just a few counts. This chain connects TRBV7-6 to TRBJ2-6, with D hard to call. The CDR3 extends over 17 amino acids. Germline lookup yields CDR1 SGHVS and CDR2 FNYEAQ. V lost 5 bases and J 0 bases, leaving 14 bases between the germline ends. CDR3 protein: CASSLQSLGSGANVLTF. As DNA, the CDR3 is TGTGCCAGCAGCCTACAGTCCCTAGGCTCTGGGGCCAACGTCCTGACTTTC.

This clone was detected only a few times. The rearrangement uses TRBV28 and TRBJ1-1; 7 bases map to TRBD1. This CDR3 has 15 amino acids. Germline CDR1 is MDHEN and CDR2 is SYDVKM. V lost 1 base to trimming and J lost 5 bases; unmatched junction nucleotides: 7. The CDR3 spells CASSLSGTVWTEAFF. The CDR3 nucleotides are TGTGCCAGCAGTTTATCTGGGACAGTATGGACTGAAGCTTTCTTT.

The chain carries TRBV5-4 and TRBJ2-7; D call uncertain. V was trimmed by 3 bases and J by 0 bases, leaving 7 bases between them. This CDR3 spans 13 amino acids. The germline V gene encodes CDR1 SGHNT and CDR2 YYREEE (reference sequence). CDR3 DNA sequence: TGTGCCAGCAGCTCAACCAGCTCCTACGAGCAGTACTTC. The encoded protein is CASSSTSSYEQYF. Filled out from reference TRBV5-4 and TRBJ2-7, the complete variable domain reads ETGVTQSPTHLIKTRGQQVTLRCSSQSGHNTVSWYQQALGQGPQFIFQYYREEENGRGNFPPRFSGLQFPNYSSELNVNALELDDSALYLCASSSTSSYEQYFGPGTRLTVT.

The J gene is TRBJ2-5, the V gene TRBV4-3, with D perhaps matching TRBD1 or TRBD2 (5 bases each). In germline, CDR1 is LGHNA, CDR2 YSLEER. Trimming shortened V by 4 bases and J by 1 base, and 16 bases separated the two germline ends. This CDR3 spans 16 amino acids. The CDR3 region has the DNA TGCGCCAGCAGCCCATCACCCCCAGGGACCCAAGAGACCCAGTACTTC. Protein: CASSPSPPGTQETQYF.

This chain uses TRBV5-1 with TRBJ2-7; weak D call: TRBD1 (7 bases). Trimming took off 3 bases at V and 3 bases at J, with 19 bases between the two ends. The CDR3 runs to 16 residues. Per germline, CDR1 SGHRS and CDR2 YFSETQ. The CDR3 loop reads CASSWGQGGGYYEQYF. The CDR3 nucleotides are TGCGCCAGCAGCTGGGGTCAGGGGGGAGGCTACTACGAGCAGTACTTC.

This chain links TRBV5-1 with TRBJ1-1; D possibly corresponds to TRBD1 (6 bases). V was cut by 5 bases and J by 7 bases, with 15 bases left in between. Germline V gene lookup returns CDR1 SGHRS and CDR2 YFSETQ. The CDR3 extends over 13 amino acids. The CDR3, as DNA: TGCGCCAGCAGATCAGCAGGGGTGGGTGAAGCTTTCTTT. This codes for CASRSAGVGEAFF.

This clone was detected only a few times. The DNA of the CDR3 is TGTGCCAGCTCACCCTCCGGGACAGGGGAAAAACTGTTTTTT. Translation: CASSPSGTGEKLFF. V gene TRBV18 combines with J gene TRBJ1-4; 9 bases agree with TRBD1. CDR1 and CDR2 (germline): KGHSH, LQKENI. The CDR3 is 14 amino acids. Losses at the gene ends were 3 bases for V and 8 bases for J; bases not matched to a gene: 4.

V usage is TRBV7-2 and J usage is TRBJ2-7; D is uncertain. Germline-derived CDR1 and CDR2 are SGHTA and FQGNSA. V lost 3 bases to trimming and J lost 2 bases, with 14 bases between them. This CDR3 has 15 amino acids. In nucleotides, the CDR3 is TGTGCCAGCAGCTTCTACACCGGATCCACCTACGAGCAGTACTTC. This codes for CASSFYTGSTYEQYF.

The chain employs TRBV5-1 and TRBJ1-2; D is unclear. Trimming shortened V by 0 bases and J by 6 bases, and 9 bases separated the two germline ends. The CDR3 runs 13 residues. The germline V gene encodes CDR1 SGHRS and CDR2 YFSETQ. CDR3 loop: CASSLETLNGYTF. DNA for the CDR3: TGCGCCAGCAGCTTGGAAACTCTCAATGGCTACACCTTC.

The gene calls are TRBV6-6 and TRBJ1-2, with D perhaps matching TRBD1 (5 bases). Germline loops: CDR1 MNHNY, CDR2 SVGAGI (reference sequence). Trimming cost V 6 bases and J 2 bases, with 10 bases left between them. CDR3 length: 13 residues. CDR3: CASRAGRNYGYTF. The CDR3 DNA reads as TGTGCCAGCAGGGCGGGGCGGAACTATGGCTACACCTTC.

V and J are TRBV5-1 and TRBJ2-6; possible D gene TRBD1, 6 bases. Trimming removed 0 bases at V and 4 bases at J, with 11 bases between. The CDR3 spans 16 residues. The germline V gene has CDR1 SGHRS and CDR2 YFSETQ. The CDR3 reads CASSLAPGTGANVLTF. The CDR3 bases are TGCGCCAGCAGCTTGGCCCCCGGGACAGGGGCCAACGTCCTGACTTTC.

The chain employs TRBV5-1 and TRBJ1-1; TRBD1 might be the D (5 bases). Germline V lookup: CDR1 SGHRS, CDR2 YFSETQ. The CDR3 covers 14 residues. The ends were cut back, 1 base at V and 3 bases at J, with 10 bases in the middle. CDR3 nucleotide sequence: TGCGCCAGCAGCTTGCAGGGCGGGGACACTGAAGCTTTCTTT. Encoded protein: CASSLQGGDTEAFF.

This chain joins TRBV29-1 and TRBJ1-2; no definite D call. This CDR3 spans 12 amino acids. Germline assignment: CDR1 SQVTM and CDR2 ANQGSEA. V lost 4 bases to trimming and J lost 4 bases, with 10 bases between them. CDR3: CSVVQPPYGYTF. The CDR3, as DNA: TGCAGCGTTGTTCAGCCACCCTATGGCTACACCTTC.

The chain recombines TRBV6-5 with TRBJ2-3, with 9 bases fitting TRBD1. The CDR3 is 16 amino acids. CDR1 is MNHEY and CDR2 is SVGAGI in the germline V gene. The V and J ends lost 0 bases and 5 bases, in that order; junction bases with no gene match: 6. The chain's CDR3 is CASSYSKRDREDTQYF. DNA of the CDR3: TGTGCCAGCAGTTACTCGAAAAGGGACAGGGAAGATACGCAGTATTTT.